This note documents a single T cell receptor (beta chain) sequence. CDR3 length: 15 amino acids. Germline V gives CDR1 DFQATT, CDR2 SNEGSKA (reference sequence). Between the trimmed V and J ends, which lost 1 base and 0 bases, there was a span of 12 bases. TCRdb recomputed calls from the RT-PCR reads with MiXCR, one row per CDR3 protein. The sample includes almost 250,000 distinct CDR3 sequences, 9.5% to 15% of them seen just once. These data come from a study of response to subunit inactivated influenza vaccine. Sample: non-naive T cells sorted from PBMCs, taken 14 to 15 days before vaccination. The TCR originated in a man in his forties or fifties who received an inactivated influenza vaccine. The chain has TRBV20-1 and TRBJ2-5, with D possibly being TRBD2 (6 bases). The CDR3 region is CSARAAGTYQETQYF. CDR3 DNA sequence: TGCAGTGCTAGAGCGGCGGGGACGTACCAAGAGACCCAGTACTTC.